This T cell receptor beta chain was sequenced in a study of response to subunit inactivated influenza vaccine. TCRdb re-called the RT-PCR reads through MiXCR, storing one row per CDR3 protein. The sample includes hundreds of thousands of distinct CDR3 sequences, approximately 10% of them seen just once. In this sample, this clonotype turned up a few times. Germline V gives CDR1 SGHDN, CDR2 FVKESK. V dropped 4 bases and J dropped 0; count of bases not matched to a gene: 7. This CDR3 is 16 amino acids long. Another study also made use of these data, one on T cells expressing NK-cell markers. This second study notes: TCR beta cDNA was generated via 5'RACE template switching incorporating UMIs. Beta-chain profiling covered CD3+CD56+NKG2C+, CD3+CD56+NKG2C- and CD3+CD56-NKG2C+ sorted subsets. A handful of donors showed these clonotypes also leading the CD3+CD56-NKG2C+ fraction.

The V call is TRBV14, the J call TRBJ2-7; 9 bases are shared with TRBD2. The sample consisted of PBMCs from blood, taken on the day of vaccination. This receptor was obtained from a man in his forties or fifties who received an inactivated influenza vaccine. CDR3 sequence (DNA): TGTGCCAGCAGCCCCGGGACTAGCTGGTTCTCCTACGAGCAGTACTTC. Translation: CASSPGTSWFSYEQYF.